This T cell receptor (beta chain) was identified during a study of Graves' ophthalmopathy and Graves' hyperthyroidism. On the study more broadly: Calling hyperthyroidism stable required that no ophthalmopathy show up within 18 months of follow-up.

The CDR3 spans 13 residues. The V end lost 8 bases, the J end lost 0 bases, and 11 bases lay between the germline ends. Germline loops: CDR1 WNHNN, CDR2 SYGVQD (reference sequence). Study-level points and caveats: Ophthalmopathy progression was predicted with 70.59% sensitivity and 72% to 75% specificity. An approximately 82% specificity and around 88% sensitivity were achieved by a 13-signature model that separated ophthalmopathy from stable hyperthyroidism.

The sequenced template was RNA, covering the TCR beta CDR3 region. Second-round multiplex PCR came after a first-round RT-PCR that employed HTBI primers. A single record per CDR3 protein comes from TCRdb applying MiXCR to the multiplex PCR reads. The sample has 900,000 to 1,200,000 distinct CDR3 sequences, less than 45% seen once. This clonotype was recorded a few times. Its specificity is not known. New diagnoses, under 2 months' duration, and ages 18 to 65 characterized the hyperthyroidism patients. This clonotype was obtained from an adult man with Graves' hyperthyroidism. The chain employs TRBV10-1 and TRBJ2-7; D is possibly TRBD2 (6 bases). The sequencing input was peripheral blood or thyroid tissue (not recorded which). The CDR3 DNA sequence: TGCGCCAGCGGGGGGAGCGACTCCTACGAGCAGTACTTC. Protein sequence: CASGGSDSYEQYF.